The 18 T cell receptor beta chains below all came from one sample that was sequenced in a study of T cells in Graves' hyperthyroidism and ophthalmopathy. Researchers amplified the TCR beta CDR3 regions from RNA transcripts. During a first-round RT-PCR of the TCR CDR3, the HTBI primer set was used. TCRdb ran MiXCR on the multiplex PCR reads and lists one entry per CDR3 protein. Seen here are 650,000 to 750,000 distinct CDR3 sequences, around 13% observed once, and the top ten hold about a tenth. The sequencing sample was made of blood. The receptors come from a woman aged 18 to 35 with Graves' hyperthyroidism.

The rearrangement links TRBV20-1 to TRBJ2-1; 9 nucleotides agree with TRBD2. The CDR3 extends over 18 amino acids. V was clipped by 3 bases and J by 0 bases; unmatched bases: 12. Germline CDR1 is DFQATT and CDR2 is SNEGSKA (reference sequence). CDR3 residues: CSARGGVAGAGSYNEQFF. DNA for the CDR3: TGCAGTGCTAGGGGAGGGGTAGCGGGAGCGGGCTCCTACAATGAGCAGTTCTTC.

The sample holds a few counts of this clonotype. V gene TRBV7-9 combines with J gene TRBJ2-5; 12 nucleotides match TRBD2. The CDR3 contains 18 residues. Germline CDR1 reads SEHNR; CDR2 reads FQNEAQ (reference sequence). V lost 5 bases, J lost 3 bases, and 13 bases stayed unmatched. In nucleotides, the CDR3 is TGTGCCAGCAGCCTACCGGGACTAGCGGGTTTCCGGGAAGAGACCCAGTACTTC. Amino acid sequence: CASSLPGLAGFREETQYF.

This clonotype was found many times. The rearrangement joins TRBV7-3 to TRBJ2-5; a weak D match, TRBD1 (5 bases). Germline V CDR1 and CDR2: SGHTA, FQGTGA. The V and J ends lost 1 base and 5 bases respectively, with 14 bases between them. There are 15 residues in the CDR3. As DNA, the CDR3 is TGTGCCAGCAGCTTAAGGCCCAGGGCGCTGGAGACCCAGTACTTC. Its protein is CASSLRPRALETQYF. Based on the CDR3 plus reference TRBV7-3 and TRBJ2-5, the full variable domain is GAGVSQTPSNKVTEKGKYVELRCDPISGHTALYWYRQSLGQGPEFLIYFQGTGAADDSGLPNDRFFAVRPEGSVSTLKIQRTERGDSAVYLCASSLRPRALETQYFGPGTRLLVL.

The V call is TRBV19, the J call TRBJ1-1, with 8 bases fitting TRBD1. The CDR3 spans 15 residues. In germline, CDR1 is LNHDA, CDR2 SQIVND (reference sequence). The ends lost 1 base at V and 0 bases at J; junction bases unmatched: 1. The CDR3 DNA reads TGTGCCAGTAGTATAGGACAGGGGATGAACACTGAAGCTTTCTTT. Translated: CASSIGQGMNTEAFF.

This clonotype was detected once. The J gene is TRBJ2-1, the V gene TRBV10-1; 15 positions match TRBD2. Trimming at V came to 2 bases and at J to 4 bases, leaving 6 bases not matched to a gene. The CDR3 is 18 residues long. CDR1 is WNHNN, CDR2 SYGVQD, per germline (reference sequence). CDR3 sequence reads: CASSERLGLAGGYNEQFF. CDR3 DNA sequence: TGCGCCAGCAGTGAGAGGCTGGGACTAGCGGGAGGTTACAATGAGCAGTTCTTC.

This clonotype showed up many times. Its ends do not fully match the called genes, so a read error is possible. The V call is TRBV30, the J call TRBJ2-3; possibly TRBD2 for D (6 bases). The CDR3 has 13 amino acids. Germline CDR1 is GTSNPN and CDR2 is SVGIG (reference sequence). The CDR3 loop is CTWAGPATDTQYF. CDR3 sequence (DNA): TGTACCTGGGCGGGGCCCGCCACAGATACGCAGTATTTT.

The V gene is TRBV2, the J gene TRBJ1-2; D call uncertain. V lost 6 bases to trimming and J lost 5 bases, with 10 bases between them. Germline CDR1 is SNHLY and CDR2 is FYNNEI. The CDR3 covers 12 residues. In nucleotides, the CDR3 is TGTGCCAGCAGGGTGACTCCATATGGCTACACCTTC. Translation: CASRVTPYGYTF.

On this clonotype: This sequence may be a read error, since a much larger clone differs from it by one base. The CDR3 end shows no conserved phenylalanine or tryptophan, and so a read error is likely. The J gene is TRBJ2-3, the V gene TRBV7-3; D tentatively fits TRBD1 or TRBD2 (5 bases each). This CDR3 is 16 amino acids long. The germline V and J ends were trimmed by 0 bases and 5 bases, with 15 bases remaining between them. Germline V gene data show CDR1 as SGHTA and CDR2 as FQGTGA. DNA of the CDR3: TGTGCCAGCAGCTTAACTCTGGGGCTAGCAGGAGATACGCAGTATCTT. Protein: CASSLTLGLAGDTQYL.

V and J are TRBV6-1 and TRBJ2-1; 12 bases are a match to TRBD2. This CDR3 spans 16 amino acids. Germline loops: CDR1 MNHNS, CDR2 SASEGT. Trimming at V came to 7 bases and at J to 6 bases, leaving 10 bases not matched to a gene. CDR3 sequence reads: CASTVTSGSRVNEQFF. The CDR3 DNA follows: TGTGCCAGCACCGTGACTAGCGGGAGTCGGGTCAATGAGCAGTTCTTC.

This clonotype was detected a few times. The gene calls are TRBV6-1 and TRBJ1-5; no reliable D call. This CDR3 has 11 residues. The germline CDR1 and CDR2 sequences are MNHNS and SASEGT. V lost 7 bases and J 8 bases, leaving 9 bases between the germline ends. The CDR3 DNA reads as TGTGCCAGCACTCACAGTGAGCCCCAGCATTTT. This codes for CASTHSEPQHF.

The chain combines TRBV25-1 with TRBJ1-6, with a weak D call TRBD1 (5 bases). Between the trimmed V and J ends, which lost 5 bases and 9 bases, there was a span of 14 bases. Germline CDR1 reads MGHDK; CDR2 reads SYGVNS. The CDR3 totals 14 residues. The DNA of the CDR3 is TGTGCCAGCAGTCTCCCAGGGAGTGCTTCACCCCTCCACTTT. Translating it yields CASSLPGSASPLHF. The full variable domain, in which reference TRBV25-1 and TRBJ1-6 provide the parts outside the CDR3, is EADIYQTPRYLVIGTGKKITLECSQTMGHDKMYWYQQDPGMELHLIHYSYGVNSTEKGDLSSESTVSRIRTEHFPLTLESARPSHTSQYLCASSLPGSASPLHFGNGTRLTVT.

The CDR3 spells CAWSQTGNTGELFF. CDR3 in DNA: TGTGCCTGGAGTCAGACAGGGAACACCGGGGAGCTGTTTTTT. This rearrangement joins TRBV30 to TRBJ2-2, with a weak D call TRBD1 (6 bases). V gave up 2 bases and J gave up 1 base, with 8 bases separating them. CDR3 size: 14 residues. Germline CDR1 GTSNPN, CDR2 SVGIG (reference sequence).

This clonotype was detected once. This chain connects TRBV5-1 to TRBJ1-2; unclear D gene. This CDR3 has 15 amino acids. Trimming cost V 4 bases and J 6 bases, with 19 bases left between them. Germline V gene lookup returns CDR1 SGHRS and CDR2 YFSETQ. CDR3 nucleotide sequence: TGCGCCAGCAGCCCTTTGGCAACGTCGGAAAATGGCTACACCTTC. As protein: CASSPLATSENGYTF.

This clonotype was counted at least ten times. The V gene is TRBV11-3, the J gene TRBJ2-4, with 7 bases matching TRBD2. Looked up from germline, CDR1 is SGHNT and CDR2 is YENEEA. Germline trimming cut 1 base from V and 11 bases from J; bases unmatched to any gene: 8. The CDR3 loop spans 14 amino acids. CDR3 region: CASSLGYSGGVQYF. The CDR3 nucleotides are TGTGCCAGCAGCTTAGGGTACTCGGGGGGTGTTCAGTACTTC.

This clonotype was picked up a small number of times. V and J are TRBV15 and TRBJ2-1; D is unresolved. The CDR3 covers 17 residues. The germline V gene encodes CDR1 LNHNV and CDR2 YYDKDF (reference sequence). V lost 5 bases to trimming and J lost 2 bases, with 19 bases between them. CDR3 residues: CATSWPHQGRAYNEQFF. The CDR3 bases are TGTGCCACCAGCTGGCCCCACCAAGGACGGGCCTACAATGAGCAGTTCTTC.

This clonotype was counted only a few times. This chain uses TRBV6-2 or TRBV6-3 with TRBJ2-2, with D possibly TRBD2 on 6 matching bases. The V and J ends lost 0 bases and 1 base respectively, with 9 bases between them. This CDR3 has 16 amino acids. Germline CDR1 reads MNHEY; CDR2 reads SVGEGT. Written as DNA, the CDR3 is TGTGCCAGCAGTTACTCGTACGGGAGGAACACCGGGGAGCTGTTTTTT. Protein: CASSYSYGRNTGELFF.

Many counts were recorded for this clonotype. The V gene is TRBV3-1, the J gene TRBJ2-1; TRBD2 matches at 8 bases. Germline CDR1 is LGHDT and CDR2 is YNNKEL (reference sequence). V lost 2 bases to trimming and J lost 1 base; unmatched junction nucleotides: 7. The CDR3 extends over 17 amino acids. This CDR3 reads CASSQRLRGGSYNEQFF. The CDR3 coding sequence is TGTGCCAGCAGCCAACGGCTTCGCGGGGGGTCCTACAATGAGCAGTTCTTC.

This clonotype appeared a few times. The V call is TRBV7-9, the J call TRBJ1-2; 7 bases match TRBD1. Germline CDR1 reads SEHNR; CDR2 reads FQNEAQ (reference sequence). The J segment lost 4 bases and the V segment lost 5 bases, leaving 10 bases of the junction unmatched. This CDR3 spans 15 amino acids. The CDR3 is CASSTSGQIFYGYTF. The CDR3 DNA is TGTGCCAGCAGCACTTCGGGACAGATCTTCTATGGCTACACCTTC.